This TCR beta chain was sequenced for a study of T cells in Graves' hyperthyroidism and ophthalmopathy (dated by TCRdb to the late 2010s). Background for the entire study: Peripheral blood was sampled at the time of initial diagnosis, prior to any treatment. To identify distinguishing TCR V-J signatures, a discovery cohort of around 100 patients was used, comprising 43 with Graves' ophthalmopathy and approximately 57 with stable Graves' hyperthyroidism. An independent validation cohort of around 19 hyperthyroidism patients and 17 patients who later progressed to ophthalmopathy tested prospective prediction of ophthalmopathy. For training and testing, the 110 or so patients in the discovery cohort were randomly divided in a 7:3 ratio. The study also compared thyroid tissue and blood T-cell repertoires from about six Graves' hyperthyroidism patients. After blood sampling, hyperthyroidism patients were treated with methimazole at a starting dose of 30 mg daily, and ophthalmopathy patients were treated with high-dose intravenous methylprednisolone. The paper reports TCR Vbeta CDR3 sequencing of fewer than 150 peripheral blood samples: 40 to 45 ophthalmopathy, approximately 74 hyperthyroidism and about 17 progressor patients. What the authors observed across the whole study: A model built on a 13 V-J signature distinguished ophthalmopathy from stable hyperthyroidism, reaching 87.88% sensitivity and about 81% specificity in cross-validation and 80%/75% in testing. In validation, progression to ophthalmopathy was predicted by the model with around 71% sensitivity and 72.22% specificity, a median of approximately 7.1 months before onset. No statistical method was used to set the sample size in advance, and investigators knew the group allocation. Most expanded thyroid clonotypes (frequency above 0.001) were also found in blood, which suggests that blood repertoires may mirror thyroid immune responses.

Amplification of TCR beta CDR3 regions was carried out from RNA transcripts. The TCR CDR3 was subjected to a first round of RT-PCR using the HTBI primer set and the Qiagen OneStep RT-PCR kit. Libraries were constructed in a second round of multiplex PCR, after which size selection and purification were performed. The libraries were sequenced on an Illumina HiSeq2000 using paired-end 100 bp reads. The original methods were these. SOAPnuke was used to process the raw data, removing reads that contained adapters or uncalled bases, had a mean Phred below 15, or lacked an exact match to the constant primer or identifier. High-quality paired reads were merged with COPE v1.2.5, and unique nucleotide sequences were defined as clonotypes. MiTCR v1.1 was used to align clonotypes to the IMGT TRBV, TRBD and TRBJ reference segments. Only V-J combinations with frequency above 0.0001, covering about 99% of repertoires, were analysed. The TCS score was defined as F50 (clonal expansion) divided by E x V (chaos), with BLOSUM62-based TCRdist calculated between CDR3 peptides within each V-J. Welch's t-statistics and random forest reduced just over 500 V-J features to 10 to 15, which were used in a naive Bayes classifier (R e1071). TCRdb handled the public reads itself, with Q25 trimming in fastp and clone calling in MiXCR, and kept productive beta chains. Identical CDR3 protein sequences are pooled into one entry, listed with their most common genes and DNA. The V and J calls and clone size come from TCRdb's table, not from the authors' own analysis. Within this sample are under 650,000 distinct CDR3 sequences, with 15% to 20% of them counted one time only. Clones ranked in the top ten supply 3.8% of the sample.

Stable Graves' hyperthyroidism was defined as the absence of progression to ophthalmopathy over 18 months of follow-up. Hyperthyroidism patients were newly diagnosed, had a disease duration of under 2 months, and were aged 18 to 65 years. Exclusion was applied to patients with uncontrolled infections, other autoimmune diseases, pregnancy or lactation. Diagnoses were based on clinical symptoms, serum thyroxine and TRAb, thyroid ultrasound and orbital computed tomography. PBMCs were separated from roughly 10 ml of fresh peripheral blood using Ficoll-Paque density gradient centrifugation. Total RNA was extracted with Trizol reagent, and quality was checked on an Agilent 2100 Bioanalyzer. This clonotype was detected many times. Its binding antigen is unknown. Base qualities are not at hand, and no much larger clone is one base apart. From cysteine to phenylalanine, the CDR3 is 16 amino acids long. Only the CDR3 region is kept as DNA, spanning 48 bases read in frame from base 1. Trimming leaves V shorter by 3 bases and J shorter by 4 bases, with the junction holding 10 bases beyond the gene matches. CDR1 and CDR2 were assigned from the germline V gene as SNHLY and FYNNEI.

Recombination connected TRBV2 to TRBJ2-7; 9 nucleotides in the junction match TRBD1. The sequencing input was blood. The receptor's source is a woman aged 25 to 39 with Graves' hyperthyroidism. The CDR3 sequence is CASSDVGRDRDYEQYF. The nucleotides read TGTGCCAGCAGTGACGTCGGAAGGGACAGGGATTACGAGCAGTACTTC.